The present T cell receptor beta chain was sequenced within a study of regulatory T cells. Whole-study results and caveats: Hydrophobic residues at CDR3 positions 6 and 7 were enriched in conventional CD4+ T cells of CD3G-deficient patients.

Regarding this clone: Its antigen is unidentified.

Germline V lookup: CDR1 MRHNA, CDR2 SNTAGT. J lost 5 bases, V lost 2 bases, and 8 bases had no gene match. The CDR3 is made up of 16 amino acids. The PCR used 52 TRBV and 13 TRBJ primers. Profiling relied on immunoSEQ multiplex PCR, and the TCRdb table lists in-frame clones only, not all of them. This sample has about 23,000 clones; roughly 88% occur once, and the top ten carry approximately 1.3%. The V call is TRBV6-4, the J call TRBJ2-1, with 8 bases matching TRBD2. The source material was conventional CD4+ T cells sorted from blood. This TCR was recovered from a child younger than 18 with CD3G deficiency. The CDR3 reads CASSDSKAGVNNEQFF. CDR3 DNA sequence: TGTGCCAGCAGTGACAGCAAAGCGGGAGTGAACAATGAGCAGTTCTTC.